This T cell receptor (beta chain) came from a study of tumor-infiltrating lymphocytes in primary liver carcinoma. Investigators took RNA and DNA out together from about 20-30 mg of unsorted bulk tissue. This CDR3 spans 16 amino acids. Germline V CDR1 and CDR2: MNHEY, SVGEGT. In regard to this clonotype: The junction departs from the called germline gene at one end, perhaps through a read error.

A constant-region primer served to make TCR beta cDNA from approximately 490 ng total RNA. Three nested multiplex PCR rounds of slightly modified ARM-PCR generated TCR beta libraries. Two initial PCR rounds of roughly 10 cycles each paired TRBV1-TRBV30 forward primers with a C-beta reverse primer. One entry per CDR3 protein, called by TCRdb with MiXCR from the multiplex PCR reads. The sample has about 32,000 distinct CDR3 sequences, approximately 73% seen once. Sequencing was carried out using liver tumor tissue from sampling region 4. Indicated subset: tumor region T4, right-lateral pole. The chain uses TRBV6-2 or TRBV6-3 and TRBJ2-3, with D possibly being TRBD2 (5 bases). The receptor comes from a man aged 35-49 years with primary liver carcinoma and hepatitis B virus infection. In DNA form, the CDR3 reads TGTGCCACTAGTTACGGGGTGTCCAGGAGTGAAGATACACAGTATTTT. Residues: CATSYGVSRSEDTQYF.